This entry lists 31 T cell receptor beta chains sequenced from one sample in a study of prognosis after radiotherapy for stage I lung cancer. Using two-round multiplex PCR, the authors amplified TCR beta CDR3 from genomic DNA. Each TRBV and TRBJ gene had its own primer in the first PCR round. TCRdb analysed the multiplex PCR reads with MiXCR anew, one entry per CDR3 protein. The sample carries around 14,000 distinct CDR3 sequences, approximately 33% recorded once. This sample comprised PBMCs, obtained before or after stereotactic body radiation therapy (not recorded which). The receptor source for this set is a donor aged 50 or older with non-small cell lung cancer.

This clonotype was seen at least ten times. The chain links TRBV5-1 to TRBJ2-2; 9 nucleotides line up with TRBD1. V shed 4 bases, J shed 4 bases, and the junction held 11 bases outside the gene matches. The CDR3 consists of 17 residues. Germline values: CDR1 SGHRS, CDR2 YFSETQ. CDR3 residues: CASSKSTGGRVTGELFF. CDR3 DNA sequence: TGCGCCAGCAGCAAATCGACAGGGGGTAGAGTCACCGGGGAGCTGTTTTTT.

The V and J genes are TRBV11-3 and TRBJ2-1; TRBD1 matches at 8 bases. V was clipped by 5 bases and J by 6 bases; unmatched bases: 9. Germline lookup yields CDR1 SGHNT and CDR2 YENEEA. The CDR3 loop spans 15 amino acids. The CDR3 sequence: CASSTRTGNGNEQFF. The CDR3 DNA follows: TGTGCCAGCAGCACACGGACAGGGAATGGCAATGAGCAGTTCTTC.

By its share, this clonotype is medium-sized. V gene TRBV28 combines with J gene TRBJ2-7; a possible D gene is TRBD1 (6 bases). This CDR3 is 14 amino acids long. CDR1 MDHEN and CDR2 SYDVKM come from the germline V gene. The V end lost 6 bases, the J end lost 4 bases, and 16 bases lay between the germline ends. CDR3 loop: CASSRPGGWYEQYF. For the CDR3, the DNA is TGTGCCAGCAGCCGACCTGGGGGCTGGTACGAGCAGTACTTC. The full variable domain, rest sourced from reference TRBV28 and TRBJ2-7, is DVKVTQSSRYLVKRTGEKVFLECVQDMDHENMFWYRQDPGLGLRLIYFSYDVKMKEKGDIPEGYSVSREKKERFSLILESASTNQTSMYLCASSRPGGWYEQYFGPGTRLTVT.

This clonotype was observed many times. The rearrangement links TRBV4-1 to TRBJ1-1; D is unresolved. V shed 1 base and J shed 0 bases, with 12 bases lying between them. This CDR3 has 16 amino acids. The germline CDR1 and CDR2 sequences are MGHRA and YSYEKL. DNA for the CDR3: TGCGCCAGCAGCCAAGCGGTCGTGGAACTGAACACTGAAGCTTTCTTT. This gives the protein CASSQAVVELNTEAFF.

The chain is built from TRBV5-1 and TRBJ2-1; 9 bases fit TRBD2. The length of the CDR3 is 17 residues. The V gene end was trimmed by 0 bases and the J gene end by 8 bases; junction bases not matched to a gene: 12. In germline, CDR1 is SGHRS, CDR2 YFSETQ. The CDR3 region has the DNA TGCGCCAGCAGCTTGGCCCCGGCGGGAGGGGTACACCATGAGCAGTTCTTC. Its protein is CASSLAPAGGVHHEQFF.

By share of the sample, this clonotype is medium-sized. J is TRBJ1-1 and V is TRBV20-1; D is uncertain. Looked up from germline, CDR1 is DFQATT and CDR2 is SNEGSKA (reference sequence). Trimming pared 5 bases from V and 3 bases from J, leaving 10 bases between. CDR3 length: 12 residues. CDR3 sequence (DNA): TGCAGTGCTGCGCCCGAGCACACTGAAGCTTTCTTT. It translates to CSAAPEHTEAFF.

This clonotype was seen repeatedly, ten times or more. The chain has TRBV28 and TRBJ1-2, with D hard to call. Germline V gene sequence: CDR1 MDHEN, CDR2 SYDVKM. The CDR3 is made up of 12 amino acids. V gave up 5 bases and J gave up 4 bases, with 8 bases separating them. The CDR3 spells CASSLGPYGYTF. The CDR3 DNA reads TGTGCCAGCAGTCTCGGGCCCTATGGCTACACCTTC.

The table lists this clonotype with many counts. One junction end does not reproduce the germline sequence, and a read error may be involved. This rearrangement joins TRBV10-3 to TRBJ2-6; D uncertain. CDR3 length equals 15 residues. The germline V gene encodes CDR1 ENHRY and CDR2 SYGVKD. The DNA of the CDR3 is TGTGCCACCAGTTCCCCCGTCTCTGGGGCCAACGTCCTGACTTTC. Its translation is CATSSPVSGANVLTF.

This clonotype appeared many times. The chain couples TRBV7-3 to TRBJ2-4, with TRBD2 matching 8 bases. Trimming cost V 5 bases and J 5 bases; bases outside gene matches: 8. The CDR3 length is 15 residues. CDR1 and CDR2 from the germline V gene are SGHTA and FQGTGA. The DNA for the CDR3 is TGTGCCAGCAGCCCACACCCCGGGAGGGAAAACATTCAGTACTTC. Its translation is CASSPHPGRENIQYF.

This clonotype was seen repeatedly, ten times or more. The rearrangement uses TRBV25-1 and TRBJ2-5; 7 nucleotides agree with TRBD1. The CDR3 has 14 residues. The J segment lost 5 bases and the V segment lost 5 bases, leaving 8 bases of the junction unmatched. CDR1 is MGHDK and CDR2 is SYGVNS in the germline V gene. CDR3 nucleotide sequence: TGTGCCAGCAGTCGCGGCTCCAGGGGGGAGACCCAGTACTTC. Protein product: CASSRGSRGETQYF.

This clonotype occurred many times. The chain uses TRBV4-2 and TRBJ2-7; unclear D gene. The V end lost 4 bases, the J end lost 2 bases, and 15 bases lay between the germline ends. Germline V gene lookup returns CDR1 LGHNA and CDR2 YNFKEQ. The CDR3 loop spans 15 amino acids. The CDR3 region is CASSPQLTGTYEQYF. The CDR3 DNA reads as TGTGCCAGCAGCCCTCAACTGACTGGGACCTACGAGCAGTACTTC.

This clonotype has a count of ten or more. The rearrangement joins TRBV9 to TRBJ2-3, with 7 bases matching TRBD2. This CDR3 is built from 16 residues. V was clipped by 4 bases and J by 0 bases; unmatched bases: 8. The germline CDR1 and CDR2 sequences are SGDLS and YYNGEE. CDR3 in amino acids: CASSWGGGSSTDTQYF. The CDR3 bases are TGTGCCAGCAGCTGGGGCGGGGGTTCAAGCACAGATACGCAGTATTTT.

This clonotype was detected many times. The rearrangement links TRBV24-1 to TRBJ2-7; TRBD1 is a possible D gene (7 bases). CDR3 length equals 17 residues. CDR1 and CDR2 (germline): KGHDR, SFDVKD. Between the trimmed V and J ends, which lost 5 bases and 2 bases, there was a span of 21 bases. Here the CDR3 reads CATSGLPQGGTAYEQYF. In nucleotides, the CDR3 is TGTGCCACCAGTGGTCTACCTCAGGGGGGAACAGCCTACGAGCAGTACTTC.

In its sample, this clonotype was seen many times. The V and J genes are TRBV28 and TRBJ1-5, with a weak D call TRBD1 (5 bases). V lost 3 bases and J 7 bases, leaving 19 bases between the germline ends. The germline V gene has CDR1 MDHEN and CDR2 SYDVKM. This CDR3 comprises 16 residues. The CDR3 DNA reads TGTGCCAGCAGTTTCCCACCTGGACATTCAGGACAGCCCCAGCATTTT. The encoded protein is CASSFPPGHSGQPQHF.

A note on this clonotype: With only one base between it and a far larger clone, this is likely a read error. The chain carries TRBV6-8 and TRBJ1-2, with D uncertain. This CDR3 has 11 amino acids. CDR1 and CDR2 from the germline V gene are MNHGY and SAAAGT. The CDR3 region has the DNA TGTGCCAGCCCACCCAGCTATTGCTACACCTTC. Protein product: CASPPSYCYTF.

This clonotype is medium-sized in the sample. CDR3 DNA: TGTGCCAGCAGCACGCAAACCGGGAACTCCTACAATGAGCAGTTCTTC. It is translated as CASSTQTGNSYNEQFF. The rearrangement links TRBV9 to TRBJ2-1; TRBD2 might be the D (5 bases). V gave up 4 bases and J gave up 0 bases, with 14 bases separating them. The CDR3 covers 16 residues. The germline gives CDR1 SGDLS, CDR2 YYNGEE. Combining the CDR3 with reference TRBV9 and TRBJ2-1 gives the whole variable domain DSGVTQTPKHLITATGQRVTLRCSPRSGDLSVYWYQQSLDQGLQFLIQYYNGEERAKGNILERFSAQQFPDLHSELNLSSLELGDSALYFCASSTQTGNSYNEQFFGPGTRLTVL.

This clonotype was found many times. This chain connects TRBV30 to TRBJ1-5; D call uncertain. Germline V gives CDR1 GTSNPN, CDR2 SVGIG (reference sequence). The CDR3 has 14 residues. V lost 0 bases to trimming and J lost 2 bases, with 8 bases between them. The DNA for the CDR3 is TGTGCCTGGAGTGTACGGGTGGGCAATCAGCCCCAGCATTTT. It yields the protein CAWSVRVGNQPQHF.

In its sample, this clonotype was seen many times. This sequence joins TRBV18 and TRBJ1-5; D is uncertain. The CDR3 has 13 amino acids. Trimming left V 3 bases short and J 3 bases short, with 6 bases between. Germline V gene data show CDR1 as KGHSH and CDR2 as LQKENI. CDR3 nucleotides: TGTGCCAGCTCACCGCGGGCCAATCAGCCCCAGCATTTT. Its protein is CASSPRANQPQHF. Filled out from reference TRBV18 and TRBJ1-5, the complete variable domain reads NAGVMQNPRHLVRRRGQEARLRCSPMKGHSHVYWYRQLPEEGLKFMVYLQKENIIDESGMPKERFSAEFPKEGPSILRIQQVVRGDSAAYFCASSPRANQPQHFGDGTRLSIL.

In this sample, this clonotype turned up many times. The chain carries TRBV7-2 and TRBJ1-1, with 7 bases aligning to TRBD1. Germline-derived CDR1 and CDR2 are SGHTA and FQGNSA. With V trimmed by 6 bases and J by 5 bases, 9 bases remained unmatched. The CDR3 is 14 amino acids. CDR3 residues: CASRTNRGGTEAFF. The CDR3 DNA reads TGTGCCAGCAGGACGAACAGGGGTGGGACTGAAGCTTTCTTT.

This clonotype occurred many times. The chain carries TRBV5-1 and TRBJ1-3; D is uncertain. This CDR3 has 16 residues. Germline V gives CDR1 SGHRS, CDR2 YFSETQ. V shed 1 base and J shed 0 bases, with 11 bases lying between them. CDR3 DNA: TGCGCCAGCAGCTTGACACCCACATTCTCTGGAAACACCATATATTTT. As protein: CASSLTPTFSGNTIYF.

Points on this clonotype: Germline and junction disagree at one end, which may indicate a read error. The rearrangement links TRBV19 to TRBJ2-1, with D perhaps TRBD1 (5 bases). The germline gives CDR1 LNHDA, CDR2 SQIVND (reference sequence). The CDR3 spans 14 residues. The CDR3 sequence: CASSPVLTDNEHFF. CDR3 bases: TGTGCCAGTAGTCCTGTACTGACGGACAATGAGCATTTCTTC.

This clonotype came up many times. This rearrangement joins TRBV13 to TRBJ2-1; 7 nucleotides agree with TRBD1. V shed 5 bases, J shed 1 base, and the junction held 8 bases outside the gene matches. The V gene's germline CDR1 is PRHDT and CDR2 FYEKMQ (reference sequence). The CDR3 length is 16 residues. CDR3 sequence reads: CASSPTGLWSYNEQFF. In nucleotides, the CDR3 is TGTGCCAGCAGCCCGACAGGGCTGTGGTCCTACAATGAGCAGTTCTTC.

This clonotype was seen many times. The rearrangement uses TRBV7-8 and TRBJ1-2, with TRBD1 identical over 10 bases. Germline V gene data show CDR1 as SGHVS and CDR2 as FQNEAQ. V was pared by 3 bases and J by 4 bases, with 8 bases of the junction left unmatched. The CDR3 has 16 amino acids. The CDR3 is CASSFTGTGDFYGYTF. CDR3 coding DNA: TGTGCCAGCAGCTTTACCGGGACAGGGGATTTCTATGGCTACACCTTC.

This clonotype has a count of ten or more. This chain links TRBV7-2 with TRBJ2-1, with TRBD2 identical over 11 bases. The CDR3 totals 15 residues. V lost 4 bases, J lost 15 bases, and 14 bases stayed unmatched. CDR1 SGHTA and CDR2 FQGNSA come from the germline V gene. Here the CDR3 reads CASSSLLAGDTRAFF. In nucleotides, the CDR3 is TGTGCCAGCAGCTCGTTACTAGCGGGAGATACTAGGGCGTTCTTC. Based on the CDR3 plus reference TRBV7-2 and TRBJ2-1, the full variable domain is GAGVSQSPSNKVTEKGKDVELRCDPISGHTALYWYRQSLGQGLEFLIYFQGNSAPDKSGLPSDRFSAERTGGSVSTLTIQRTQQEDSAVYLCASSSLLAGDTRAFFGPGTRLTVL.

This clonotype has at least ten counts. V usage is TRBV6-5 and J usage is TRBJ1-1; perhaps TRBD1 as D (5 bases). This CDR3 spans 14 amino acids. Germline V gene sequence: CDR1 MNHEY, CDR2 SVGAGI. The V end was cut by 3 bases, the J end by 1 base, with 9 bases between. The CDR3 loop is CASSYRQRNTEAFF. Here the CDR3 DNA reads TGTGCCAGCAGTTATAGACAGAGGAACACTGAAGCTTTCTTT.

This clonotype is labeled medium-sized. This chain uses TRBV2 with TRBJ1-6, with 11 bases fitting TRBD1. V trimming: 8 bases; J trimming: 10 bases; junction bases outside the gene matches: 4. CDR1 and CDR2 (germline): SNHLY, FYNNEI. CDR3 length equals 13 residues. CDR3 DNA sequence: TGTGCCAGCCAGGGACAGGGGGGATCACCCCTCCACTTT. Amino acid sequence: CASQGQGGSPLHF.

This clonotype came up many times. This chain links TRBV6-1 with TRBJ2-5, with 7 bases that match TRBD1. From germline, CDR1 is MNHNS and CDR2 SASEGT. The CDR3 length is 17 residues. J was trimmed by 4 bases and V by 5 bases; bases with no gene match: 16. The CDR3 region has the DNA TGTGCCAGCAGTAACGAAATACAGGGGCTCTCAGGAGAGACCCAGTACTTC. Protein product: CASSNEIQGLSGETQYF.

This clonotype occurred many times. The chain links TRBV7-8 to TRBJ1-2, with D tentatively TRBD1 (6 bases). This CDR3 has 17 residues. CDR1 and CDR2 (germline): SGHVS, FQNEAQ. Between the trimmed V and J ends, which lost 1 base and 4 bases, there was a span of 19 bases. DNA of the CDR3: TGTGCCAGCAGCTTAGGGGGGACACAGGCCGGATTCTATGGCTACACCTTC. Its translation: CASSLGGTQAGFYGYTF.

In this sample, this clonotype is medium-sized. The chain couples TRBV11-2 to TRBJ2-1; the match to TRBD2 covers 7 bases. Germline loops: CDR1 SGHAT, CDR2 FQNNGV. V was pared by 5 bases and J by 6 bases, with 7 bases of the junction left unmatched. The CDR3 totals 14 residues. CDR3 amino acids: CASSPLAEANEQFF. For the CDR3, the DNA is TGTGCCAGCAGCCCTCTAGCGGAGGCCAATGAGCAGTTCTTC.

The chain recombines TRBV2 with TRBJ2-7; maybe TRBD2 (6 bases). This CDR3 is 14 amino acids long. The ends were cut back, 7 bases at V and 4 bases at J, with 17 bases in the middle. Germline V gene data show CDR1 as SNHLY and CDR2 as FYNNEI. CDR3 region: CASTTLGRGYEQYF. CDR3 nucleotides: TGTGCCAGCACCACCTTGGGGCGGGGTTACGAGCAGTACTTC.

Within the sample, this clonotype is medium-sized (0.01 to 0.1%). V usage is TRBV6-1 and J usage is TRBJ2-7; D unresolved. The CDR3 consists of 12 residues. Looked up from germline, CDR1 is MNHNS and CDR2 is SASEGT. The V gene lost 7 bases and the J gene lost 5 bases, with 12 bases spanning the gap. The CDR3 region has the DNA TGTGCCAGCAACGAAAATAGGAACGAGCAGTACTTC. Protein product: CASNENRNEQYF.